These 12 T cell receptor beta chains share one sample of origin, sequenced in a study of cytomegalovirus exposure and HLA in healthy donors. The primer mix had 60 Vbeta and 13 Jbeta primers. This table comes from immunoSEQ multiplex PCR, and its TCRdb copy is limited to in-frame clones, with some not included. The sample lists 130,000 to 150,000 clones, around 80% occurring once. Specimen: PBMCs. The receptor set was obtained from a boy under 10 years old in good health and CMV-seronegative.

The chain uses TRBV6-5 and TRBJ1-3; D gene uncertain. V was cut by 2 bases and J by 0 bases, with 11 bases left in between. CDR3 size: 16 residues. Germline assignment: CDR1 MNHEY and CDR2 SVGAGI. In DNA, the CDR3 is TGTGCCAGCAGTTACGATCGAAGCCCCTCTGGAAACACCATATATTTT. It encodes CASSYDRSPSGNTIYF.

DNA for the CDR3: TGCGCCAGCAGCCAAGAAGGGGGTTTCCAAGAGACCCAGTACTTC. Translating gives CASSQEGGFQETQYF. The chain has TRBV4-3 and TRBJ2-5, with D tentatively TRBD1 (6 bases). Germline V CDR1 and CDR2: LGHNA, YSLEER. The germline V and J ends were trimmed by 0 bases and 1 base, with 9 bases remaining between them. The CDR3 contains 15 residues.

The chain is built from TRBV2 and TRBJ2-7, with TRBD1 as a possible D gene (6 bases). The CDR3 has 14 residues. V was shortened by 1 base and J by 2 bases, with 9 bases between the two germline ends. In germline, CDR1 is SNHLY, CDR2 FYNNEI. Written as DNA, the CDR3 is TGTGCCAGCAGTGAAGGAGGGGGAACCTACGAGCAGTACTTC. Its translation: CASSEGGGTYEQYF. The full variable domain, rest sourced from reference TRBV2 and TRBJ2-7, is EPEVTQTPSHQVTQMGQEVILRCVPISNHLYFYWYRQILGQKVEFLVSFYNNEISEKSEIFDDQFSVERPDGSNFTLKIRSTKLEDSAMYFCASSEGGGTYEQYFGPGTRLTVT.

This clone has a single count. The CDR3 DNA follows: TGTGCCACCCCTCGGGGGGGAGAATACAATGAGCAGTTCTTC. It translates to CATPRGGEYNEQFF. The chain links TRBV7-9 to TRBJ2-1; 8 nucleotides align to TRBD2. CDR3 length equals 14 residues. The J segment lost 4 bases and the V segment lost 10 bases, leaving 9 bases of the junction unmatched. Germline V gene data show CDR1 as SEHNR and CDR2 as FQNEAQ (reference sequence).

The CDR3 spells CAISASRDSYYEQYF. Written as DNA, the CDR3 is TGTGCCATCAGTGCTTCCCGGGACAGTTATTACGAGCAGTACTTC. The chain combines TRBV10-3 with TRBJ2-7, with 7 bases that match TRBD1. V lost 4 bases to trimming and J lost 4 bases; unmatched junction nucleotides: 10. Germline CDR1 and CDR2: ENHRY and SYGVKD. The CDR3 totals 15 residues.

This clone turned up a few times. J is TRBJ2-5 and V is TRBV2, with D possibly being TRBD2 (7 bases). V lost 4 bases, J lost 2 bases, and 23 bases lay in between. Per the germline V gene, CDR1 is SNHLY and CDR2 is FYNNEI. This CDR3 has 18 residues. This CDR3 reads CASSVWSLGGPDQETQYF. CDR3 bases: TGTGCCAGCAGTGTGTGGTCCTTGGGGGGGCCAGATCAAGAGACCCAGTACTTC.

The chain recombines TRBV9 with TRBJ1-3; D is possibly TRBD1 (5 bases). Germline assignment: CDR1 SGDLS and CDR2 YYNGEE. The CDR3 sequence is 15 residues long. V lost 3 bases and J lost 4, with 14 bases in between. The DNA for the CDR3 is TGTGCCAGCAGCGAGGGTGGGGCTGCGGGAAACACCATATATTTT. Amino acids: CASSEGGAAGNTIYF.

This clone has more than one count but fewer than ten. This chain links TRBV2 with TRBJ2-1, with no clear D. CDR1 is SNHLY, CDR2 FYNNEI, per germline. This CDR3 has 12 amino acids. Trimming stripped 5 bases from V and 3 bases from J, with 5 bases between. The CDR3 nucleotides read TGTGCCAGCAGTTACTACTACAATGAGCAGTTCTTC. Its translation is CASSYYYNEQFF.

The chain has TRBV2 and TRBJ2-1; D is ambiguous. The ends were cut back, 3 bases at V and 8 bases at J, with 5 bases in the middle. Germline lookup yields CDR1 SNHLY and CDR2 FYNNEI. This CDR3 contains 11 residues. The CDR3 loop reads CASSERDEQFF. CDR3 DNA: TGTGCCAGCAGTGAGAGAGATGAGCAGTTCTTC.

The chain is built from TRBV29-1 and TRBJ2-2; no clear D gene. V was trimmed by 6 bases and J by 3 bases, leaving 5 bases between them. The CDR3 is 11 residues long. Germline loops: CDR1 SQVTM, CDR2 ANQGSEA. Written as DNA, the CDR3 is TGCAGCGTCCTCTACACCGGGGAGCTGTTTTTT. It codes for CSVLYTGELFF.

The CDR3: CASSQGGQDTDTQYF. The CDR3 DNA follows: TGTGCCAGCAGCCAAGGTGGCCAAGACACAGATACGCAGTATTTT. V gene TRBV4-2 combines with J gene TRBJ2-3; D gene unclear. Germline CDR1 is LGHNA and CDR2 is YNFKEQ. The V end was cut by 1 base, the J end by 2 bases, with 10 bases between. The CDR3 contains 15 residues.

The chain carries TRBV5-1 and TRBJ2-5; tentatively, D is TRBD2 (5 bases). CDR1 SGHRS and CDR2 YFSETQ come from the germline V gene. Trimming took 6 bases from V and 4 from J, leaving 7 bases between them. This CDR3 has 11 amino acids. The CDR3 loop reads CASTAGETQYF. Here the CDR3 DNA reads TGCGCCAGCACCGCGGGAGAGACCCAGTACTTC.